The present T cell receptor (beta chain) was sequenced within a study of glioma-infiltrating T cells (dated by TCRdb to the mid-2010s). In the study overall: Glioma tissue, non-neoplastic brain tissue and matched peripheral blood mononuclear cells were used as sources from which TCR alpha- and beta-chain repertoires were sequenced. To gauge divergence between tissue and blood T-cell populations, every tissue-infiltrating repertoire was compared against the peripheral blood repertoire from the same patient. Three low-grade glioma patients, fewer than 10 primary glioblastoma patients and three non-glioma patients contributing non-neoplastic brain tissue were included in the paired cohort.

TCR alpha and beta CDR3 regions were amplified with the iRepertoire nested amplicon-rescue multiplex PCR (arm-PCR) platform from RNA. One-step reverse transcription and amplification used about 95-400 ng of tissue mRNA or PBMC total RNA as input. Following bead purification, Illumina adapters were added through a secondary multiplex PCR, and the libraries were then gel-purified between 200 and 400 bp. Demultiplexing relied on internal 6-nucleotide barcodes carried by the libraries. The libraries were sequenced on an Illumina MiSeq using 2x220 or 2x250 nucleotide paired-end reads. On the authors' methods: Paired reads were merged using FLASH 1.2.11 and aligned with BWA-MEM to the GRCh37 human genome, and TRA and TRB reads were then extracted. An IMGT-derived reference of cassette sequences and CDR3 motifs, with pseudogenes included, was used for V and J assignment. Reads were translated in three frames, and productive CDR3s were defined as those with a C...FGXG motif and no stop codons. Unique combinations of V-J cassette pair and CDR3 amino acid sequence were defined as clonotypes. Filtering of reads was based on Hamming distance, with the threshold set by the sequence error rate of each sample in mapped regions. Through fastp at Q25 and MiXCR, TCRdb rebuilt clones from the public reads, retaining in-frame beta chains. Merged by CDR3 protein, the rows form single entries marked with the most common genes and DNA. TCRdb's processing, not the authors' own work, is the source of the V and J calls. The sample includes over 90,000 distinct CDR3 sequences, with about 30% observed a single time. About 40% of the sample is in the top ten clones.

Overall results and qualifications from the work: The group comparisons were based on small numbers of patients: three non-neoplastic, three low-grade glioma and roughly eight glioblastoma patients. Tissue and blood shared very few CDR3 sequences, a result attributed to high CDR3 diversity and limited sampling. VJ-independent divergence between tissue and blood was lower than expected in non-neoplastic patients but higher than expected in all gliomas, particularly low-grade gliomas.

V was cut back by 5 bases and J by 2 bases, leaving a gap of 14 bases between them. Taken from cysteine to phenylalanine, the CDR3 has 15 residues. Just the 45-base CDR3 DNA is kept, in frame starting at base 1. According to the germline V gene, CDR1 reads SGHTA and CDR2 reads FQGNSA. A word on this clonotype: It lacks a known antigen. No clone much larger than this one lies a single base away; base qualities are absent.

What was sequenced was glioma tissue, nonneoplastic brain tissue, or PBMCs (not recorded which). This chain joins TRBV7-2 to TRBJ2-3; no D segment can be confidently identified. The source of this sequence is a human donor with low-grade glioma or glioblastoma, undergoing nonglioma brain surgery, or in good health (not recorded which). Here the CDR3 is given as CASSPAMALTDTQYF. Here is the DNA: TGTGCCAGCAGCCCAGCGATGGCCCTCACAGATACGCAGTATTTT.